This T cell receptor (beta chain) was found in a study of PD-L1 blockade in urothelial cancer. Study overall: Every 3 weeks, patients received intravenous atezolizumab 1,200 mg, beginning 2014. T cells numbered a median of about 140,000 in the blood samples.

Time point given: peripheral blood 6 weeks after treatment start. Sequencing used immunoSEQ multiplex PCR; TCRdb keeps in-frame clones, though not all of them. There are some 120,000 clones in the sample; around nine tenths occur only once, and 1.5% to 2% lies in the top ten. The CDR3 is made up of 13 amino acids. The ends lost 5 bases at V and 3 bases at J; junction bases unmatched: 2. The germline V gene encodes CDR1 MNHNY and CDR2 SVGAGI (reference sequence). This chain uses TRBV6-6 with TRBJ2-7, with 9 bases aligning to TRBD1. The sequencing used PBMCs, collected around atezolizumab (anti-PD-L1) treatment. The sequence was collected from a man between 60 and 75 years old with urothelial cancer. CDR3 loop: CASSRGQGYEQYF. CDR3 coding DNA: TGTGCCAGCAGTCGGGGACAGGGCTACGAGCAGTACTTC.